This TCR beta chain originates from a study of beta chain features in type 1 diabetes. Overall study results and limits: Among patients with Type 1 diabetes, TCRB CDR3s were moderately but significantly shorter in every one of the four CD4+ subsets.

CD4+ cells of the naive, central memory, regulatory and stem cell-like memory types were sorted via CD45RO/CCR7/CD25/CD127/CD95/CD27. The CDR3 has 16 residues. The V and J ends lost 6 bases and 4 bases, in that order; junction bases with no gene match: 9. Germline assignment: CDR1 MNHNY and CDR2 SVGAGI (reference sequence). Details on this clone: Antigen: not known.

Expressed TCRB transcripts got sequenced, as all isolated RNA was reverse transcribed. Generated by immunoSEQ multiplex PCR, the TCRdb table keeps only in-frame clones and is missing some. The sample includes under 350,000 clones, less than 30% of them seen just once. The chain uses TRBV6-6 and TRBJ2-1; 10 nucleotides match TRBD2. The TCR originated in a woman aged 30 to 39 with type 1 diabetes. Sequencing was carried out using naive CD4+ T cells from blood. This CDR3 is CASSIGIAGGYNEQFF. The CDR3 bases are TGTGCCAGCAGCATCGGGATAGCGGGAGGTTACAATGAGCAGTTCTTC.